Ten or more counts support the clone carrying this TCR beta chain. Its antigen is undetermined. The CDR3 end falls 3 residues outside the read, so it is completed with the germline J gene. The record originates from a study of T cell clonality in common variable immunodeficiency. Control and CVID samples contributed equal amounts of genomic DNA. Sequencing used immunoSEQ multiplex PCR; TCRdb keeps in-frame clones, though not all of them. The sample presents 30,000 to 45,000 clones, none singletons. Study-level findings and limits: CVID subjects showed higher TCRbeta clonality than healthy controls. Common variable immunodeficiency TCR beta sequences reportedly had fewer deletions and N-nucleotide insertions.

The V and J ends lost 3 bases and 7 bases, in that order; junction bases with no gene match: 13. Germline V lookup: CDR1 KGHSH, CDR2 LQKENI. CDR3 length equals 17 residues. The specimen sequenced was peripheral blood mononuclear cells. The receptor was isolated from a person aged 18 to 70 in good health. The rearrangement uses TRBV18 and TRBJ2-1; 9 bases are a match to TRBD1. The CDR3 loop reads CASSPPLGQGLVNEQFF. The part of the CDR3 DNA that was read is TGTGCCAGCTCACCGCCCCTCGGACAGGGGCTTGTAAATGAG. The whole variable domain, filled in from reference TRBV18 and TRBJ2-1, reads NAGVMQNPRHLVRRRGQEARLRCSPMKGHSHVYWYRQLPEEGLKFMVYLQKENIIDESGMPKERFSAEFPKEGPSILRIQQVVRGDSAAYFCASSPPLGQGLVNEQFFGPGTRLTVL.